The present TCR beta chain was sequenced within a study of cytomegalovirus exposure and HLA in healthy donors. Study background: In terms of ancestry, the Caucasian-associated cluster contained roughly 80% of the roughly 400 genotyped donors. Study-level points and caveats: Further analysis, carried out later, found HLA-associated TCR beta chains more clonally expanded than equally common other chains. For most TCR sequences rarity was the rule, although some public TCRs occurred in many donors. Investigators reported approximately 170 TCR beta chains as tied to cytomegalovirus.

CDR3 length equals 16 residues. CDR1 SQVTM and CDR2 ANQGSEA come from the germline V gene. With regard to this clone: Its specificity is not known. The junction departs from germline at one end; a sequencing error may be responsible.

The PCR was carried out with 60 Vbeta primers and 13 Jbeta primers. Some clones are missing from TCRdb's copy, which holds only in-frame ones; the method was immunoSEQ multiplex PCR. The sample has about 81,000 clones, more than 60% seen once; the top ten hold around 3.2%. The specimen sequenced was PBMCs. The receptor was derived from a man aged 45-65 years in good health and CMV-seropositive. The V and J genes are TRBV29-1 and TRBJ2-6, with 9 positions matching TRBD1. DNA of the CDR3: TGCAGCGTCGGGACAGGGTTTTTGTCTGGGGCCAACGGCCTGACTTTC. Amino acids: CSVGTGFLSGANGLTF.